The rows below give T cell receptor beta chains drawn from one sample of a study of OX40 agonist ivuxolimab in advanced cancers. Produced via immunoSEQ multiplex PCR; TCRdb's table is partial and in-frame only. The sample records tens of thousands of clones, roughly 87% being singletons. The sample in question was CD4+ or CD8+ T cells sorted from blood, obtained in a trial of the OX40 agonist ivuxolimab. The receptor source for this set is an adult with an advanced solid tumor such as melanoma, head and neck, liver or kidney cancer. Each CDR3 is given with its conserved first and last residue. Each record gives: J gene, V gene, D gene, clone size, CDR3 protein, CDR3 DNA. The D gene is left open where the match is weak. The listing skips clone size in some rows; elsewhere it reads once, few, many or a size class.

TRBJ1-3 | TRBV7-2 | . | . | CASSLGDTIYF | TGTGCCAGCAGCTTAGGTGACACCATATATTTT
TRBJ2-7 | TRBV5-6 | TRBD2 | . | CASSEPTSGRGEQYF | TGTGCCAGCAGCGAACCGACTAGCGGGAGAGGAGAGCAGTACTTC
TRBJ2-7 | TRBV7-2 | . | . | CASSLRTGASTYEQYF | TGTGCCAGCAGCTTAAGAACGGGGGCCAGCACCTACGAGCAGTACTTC
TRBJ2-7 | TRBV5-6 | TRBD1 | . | CASSLSNRGLAEQYF | TGTGCCAGCAGCTTGAGCAACAGGGGGTTGGCCGAGCAGTACTTC
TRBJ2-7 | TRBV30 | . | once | CAWSPDRGGEQYF | TGTGCCTGGAGCCCCGACAGGGGAGGGGAGCAGTACTTC
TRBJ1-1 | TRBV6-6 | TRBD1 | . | CASSPGQGSPNTEAFF | TGTGCCAGCAGTCCGGGACAGGGCTCCCCGAACACTGAAGCTTTCTTT
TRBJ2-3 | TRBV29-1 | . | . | CSAKTLRTDTQYF | TGCAGCGCCAAGACCTTGCGGACAGATACGCAGTATTTT
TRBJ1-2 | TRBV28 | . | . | CASRDGGVLVGYTF | TGTGCCAGCAGGGACGGAGGGGTTTTAGTCGGCTACACCTTC
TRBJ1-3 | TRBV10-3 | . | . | CAITPGPGNTIYF | TGTGCCATCACACCGGGCCCTGGAAACACCATATATTTT
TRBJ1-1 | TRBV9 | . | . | CASSVGPGRTEAFF | TGTGCCAGCAGTGTTGGGCCAGGGAGGACTGAAGCTTTCTTT
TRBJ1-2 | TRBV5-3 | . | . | CARIVGRSDYGYTF | TGTGCCAGAATCGTGGGAAGATCAGACTATGGCTACACCTTC
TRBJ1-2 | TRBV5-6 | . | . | CASSLGDAGYTF | TGTGCCAGCAGCTTGGGGGACGCTGGCTACACCTTC
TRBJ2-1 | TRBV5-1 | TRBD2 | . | CASSLEREGEFF | TGCGCCAGCAGCTTGGAAAGGGAGGGTGAGTTCTTC
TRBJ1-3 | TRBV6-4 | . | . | CASSDERGTGNTIYF | TGTGCCAGCAGTGACGAAAGGGGAACTGGAAACACCATATATTTT
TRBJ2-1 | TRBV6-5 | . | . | CASRRDSYNEQFF | TGTGCCAGCAGGAGGGACTCTTACAATGAGCAGTTCTTC
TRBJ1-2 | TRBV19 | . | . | CASSILGGGDYGYTF | TGTGCCAGTAGTATTCTTGGCGGCGGGGACTATGGCTACACCTTC
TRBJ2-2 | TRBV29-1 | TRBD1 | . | CSLQTGGTGELFF | TGCAGCCTCCAGACAGGGGGCACCGGGGAGCTGTTTTTT
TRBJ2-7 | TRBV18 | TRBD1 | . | CASSPKQGPYEQYF | TGTGCCAGCTCACCAAAACAGGGGCCCTACGAGCAGTACTTC
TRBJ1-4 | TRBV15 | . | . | CATSRGQGFEKLFF | TGTGCCACCAGCAGAGGGCAGGGGTTCGAAAAACTGTTTTTT
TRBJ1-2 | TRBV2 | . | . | CASSEGKGLNYGYTF | TGTGCCAGCAGTGAAGGGAAGGGATTGAACTATGGCTACACCTTC
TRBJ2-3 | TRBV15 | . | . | CATSNGNTQYF | TGTGCCACCAGCAACGGGAATACGCAGTATTTT
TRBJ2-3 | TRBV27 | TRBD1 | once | CASSLRPGQGGPDTQYF | TGTGCCAGCAGTTTAAGACCGGGACAGGGTGGGCCAGATACGCAGTATTTT
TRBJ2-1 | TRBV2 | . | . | CASRPQYNEQFF | TGTGCCAGCAGGCCCCAATACAATGAGCAGTTCTTC
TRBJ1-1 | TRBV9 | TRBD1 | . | CASSVYRTGAEAFF | TGTGCCAGCAGCGTATACCGGACAGGGGCTGAAGCTTTCTTT
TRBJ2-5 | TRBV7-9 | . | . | CASSLSQGRGEETQYF | TGTGCCAGCAGCTTATCCCAGGGCAGGGGAGAGGAGACCCAGTACTTC
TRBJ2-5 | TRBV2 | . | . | CASRWTARETQYF | TGTGCCAGCAGATGGACAGCCCGAGAGACCCAGTACTTC
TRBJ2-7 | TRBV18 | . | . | CASSPGGVYEQYF | TGTGCCAGCTCACCTGGAGGGGTCTACGAGCAGTACTTC
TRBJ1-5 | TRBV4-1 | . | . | CASSRSGDSNQPQHF | TGCGCCAGCAGCCGCTCCGGGGATAGCAATCAGCCCCAGCATTTT
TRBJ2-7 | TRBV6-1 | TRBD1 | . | CASGSGGSYEQYF | TGTGCCAGCGGGTCAGGGGGCTCTTACGAGCAGTACTTC
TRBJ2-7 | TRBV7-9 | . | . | CATEGRSGYEQYF | TGTGCCACCGAGGGTAGGTCCGGCTACGAGCAGTACTTC
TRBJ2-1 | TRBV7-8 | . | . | CASSFLGSGLYNEQFF | TGTGCCAGCAGCTTCTTGGGATCAGGCCTCTACAATGAGCAGTTCTTC
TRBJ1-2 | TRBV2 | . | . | CASSLRITFYGYTF | TGTGCCAGCAGTCTAAGGATTACTTTCTATGGCTACACCTTC
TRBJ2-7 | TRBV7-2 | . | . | CASSYRGRGLYEQYF | TGTGCCAGCAGCTACCGGGGTCGGGGTTTGTACGAGCAGTACTTC
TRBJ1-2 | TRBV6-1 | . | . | CASTRSGGTGLYTF | TGTGCCAGCACCCGATCGGGGGGCACAGGATTGTACACCTTC
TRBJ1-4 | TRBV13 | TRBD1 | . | CASSLRGGNGKLFF | TGTGCCAGCAGCTTACGAGGGGGCAATGGAAAACTGTTTTTT